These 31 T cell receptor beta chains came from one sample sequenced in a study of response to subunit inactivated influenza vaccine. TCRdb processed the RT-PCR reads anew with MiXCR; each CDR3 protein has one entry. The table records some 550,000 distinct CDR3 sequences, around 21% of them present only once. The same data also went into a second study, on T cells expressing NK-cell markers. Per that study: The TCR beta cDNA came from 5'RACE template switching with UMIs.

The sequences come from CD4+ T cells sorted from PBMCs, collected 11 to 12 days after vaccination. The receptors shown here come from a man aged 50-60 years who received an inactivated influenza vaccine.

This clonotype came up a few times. The CDR3 DNA follows: TGCGCCAGCAGCCAGGATTACGGAAACACCATATATTTT. It encodes CASSQDYGNTIYF. This chain links TRBV4-3 with TRBJ1-3; D is ambiguous. The CDR3 runs 13 residues. Germline-derived CDR1 and CDR2 are LGHNA and YSLEER. Trimming stripped 3 bases from V and 4 bases from J, with 7 bases between.

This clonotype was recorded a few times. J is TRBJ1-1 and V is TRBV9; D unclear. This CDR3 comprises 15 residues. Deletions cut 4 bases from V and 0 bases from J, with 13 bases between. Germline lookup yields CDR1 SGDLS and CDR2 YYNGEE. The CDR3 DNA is TGTGCCAGCAGCAAAGCCCAAGGCATGAACACTGAAGCTTTCTTT. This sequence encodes CASSKAQGMNTEAFF. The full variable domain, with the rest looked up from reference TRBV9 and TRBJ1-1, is DSGVTQTPKHLITATGQRVTLRCSPRSGDLSVYWYQQSLDQGLQFLIQYYNGEERAKGNILERFSAQQFPDLHSELNLSSLELGDSALYFCASSKAQGMNTEAFFGQGTRLTVV.

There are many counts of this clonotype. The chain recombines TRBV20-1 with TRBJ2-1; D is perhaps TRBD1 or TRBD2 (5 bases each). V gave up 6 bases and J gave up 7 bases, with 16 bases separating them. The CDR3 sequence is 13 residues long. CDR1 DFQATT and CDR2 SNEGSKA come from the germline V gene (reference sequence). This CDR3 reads CSAEHLGENEQFF. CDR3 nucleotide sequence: TGCAGTGCCGAACATCTGGGGGAAAATGAGCAGTTCTTC.

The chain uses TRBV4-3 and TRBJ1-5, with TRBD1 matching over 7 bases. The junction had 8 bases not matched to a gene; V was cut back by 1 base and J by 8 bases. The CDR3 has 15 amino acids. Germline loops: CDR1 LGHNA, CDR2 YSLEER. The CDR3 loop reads CASSQAIQGREPQHF. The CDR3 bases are TGCGCCAGCAGCCAAGCCATACAGGGGCGGGAGCCCCAGCATTTT.

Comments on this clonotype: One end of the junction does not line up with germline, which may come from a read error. The CDR3 is CASSTGLAGGYEQYF. The CDR3 DNA reads TGTGCCAGCAGTACGGGACTAGCGGGGGGATACGAGCAGTACTTC. This chain uses TRBV5-1 with TRBJ2-7; 15 bases line up with TRBD2. Germline CDR1 SGHRS, CDR2 YFSETQ. This CDR3 has 15 amino acids.

This chain's CDR3 is CSARAIYGYTF. CDR3 DNA: TGCAGTGCTAGAGCCATTTATGGCTACACCTTC. This chain connects TRBV20-1 to TRBJ1-2; D is uncertain. Trimming cost V 1 base and J 5 bases, with 5 bases left between them. Per germline, CDR1 DFQATT and CDR2 SNEGSKA (reference sequence). This CDR3 is 11 amino acids long.

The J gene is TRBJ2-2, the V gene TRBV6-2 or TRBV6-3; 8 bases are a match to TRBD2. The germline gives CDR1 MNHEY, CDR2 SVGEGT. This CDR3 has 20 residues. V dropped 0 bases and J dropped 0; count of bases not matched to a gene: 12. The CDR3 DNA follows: TGTGCCAGCAGTTACTCAGGAGGCGGGGGGCCGTTCGCGAACACCGGGGAGCTGTTTTTT. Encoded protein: CASSYSGGGGPFANTGELFF.

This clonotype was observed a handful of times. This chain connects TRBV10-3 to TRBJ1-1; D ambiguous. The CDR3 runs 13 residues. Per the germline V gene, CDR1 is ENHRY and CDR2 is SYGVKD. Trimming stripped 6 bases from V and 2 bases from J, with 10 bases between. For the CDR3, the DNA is TGTGCCATCAGGGGTGGCGGAAACACTGAAGCTTTCTTT. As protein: CAIRGGGNTEAFF.

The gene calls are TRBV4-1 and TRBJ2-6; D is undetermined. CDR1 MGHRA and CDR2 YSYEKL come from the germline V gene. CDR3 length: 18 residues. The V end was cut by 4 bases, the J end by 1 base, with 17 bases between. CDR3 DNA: TGCGCCAGCAGCCCTTTCCCGCGGTCCTCTTCTGGGGCCAACGTCCTGACTTTC. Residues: CASSPFPRSSSGANVLTF.

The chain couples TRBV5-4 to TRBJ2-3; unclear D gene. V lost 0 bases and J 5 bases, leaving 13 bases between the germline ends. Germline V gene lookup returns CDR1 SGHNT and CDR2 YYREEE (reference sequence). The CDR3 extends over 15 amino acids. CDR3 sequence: CASSLAARVGDTQYF. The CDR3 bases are TGTGCCAGCAGCTTGGCCGCAAGGGTTGGAGATACGCAGTATTTT.

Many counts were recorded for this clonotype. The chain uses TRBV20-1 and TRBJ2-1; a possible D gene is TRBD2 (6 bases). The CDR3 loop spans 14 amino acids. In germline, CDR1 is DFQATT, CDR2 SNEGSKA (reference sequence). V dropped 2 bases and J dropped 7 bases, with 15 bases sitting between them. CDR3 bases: TGCAGTGCTAGATCACCACGAGGAGGGAATGAGCAGTTCTTC. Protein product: CSARSPRGGNEQFF.

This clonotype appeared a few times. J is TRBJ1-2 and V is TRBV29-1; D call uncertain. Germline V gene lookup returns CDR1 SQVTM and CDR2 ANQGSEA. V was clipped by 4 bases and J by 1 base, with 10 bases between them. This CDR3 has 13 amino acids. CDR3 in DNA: TGCAGCGTTGTAGGCAGATTTAACTATGGCTACACCTTC. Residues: CSVVGRFNYGYTF.

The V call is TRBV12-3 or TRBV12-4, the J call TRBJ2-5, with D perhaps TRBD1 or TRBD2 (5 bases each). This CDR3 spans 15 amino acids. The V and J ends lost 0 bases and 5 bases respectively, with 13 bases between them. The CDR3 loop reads CASSLALGREETQYF. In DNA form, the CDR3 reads TGTGCCAGCAGTTTAGCGCTGGGACGTGAGGAGACCCAGTACTTC.

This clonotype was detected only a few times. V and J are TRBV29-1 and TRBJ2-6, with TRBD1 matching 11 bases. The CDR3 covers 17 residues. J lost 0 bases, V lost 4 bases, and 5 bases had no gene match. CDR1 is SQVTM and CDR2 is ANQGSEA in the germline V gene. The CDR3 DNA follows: TGCAGCGTTGCTGGGGGACAGGGGGACTCTGGGGCCAACGTCCTGACTTTC. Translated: CSVAGGQGDSGANVLTF.

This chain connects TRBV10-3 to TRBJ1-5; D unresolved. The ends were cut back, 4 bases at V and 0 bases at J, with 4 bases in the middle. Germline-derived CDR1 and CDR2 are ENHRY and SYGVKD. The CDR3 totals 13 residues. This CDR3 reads CAISADSNQPQHF. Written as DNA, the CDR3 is TGTGCCATCAGTGCGGATAGCAATCAGCCCCAGCATTTT.

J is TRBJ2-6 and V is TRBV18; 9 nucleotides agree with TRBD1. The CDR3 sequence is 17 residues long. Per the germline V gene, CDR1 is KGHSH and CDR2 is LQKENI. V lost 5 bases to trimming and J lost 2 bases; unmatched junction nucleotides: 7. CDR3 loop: CASSSATGGAGANVLTF. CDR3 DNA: TGTGCCAGCTCATCGGCAACAGGGGGCGCTGGGGCCAACGTCCTGACTTTC.

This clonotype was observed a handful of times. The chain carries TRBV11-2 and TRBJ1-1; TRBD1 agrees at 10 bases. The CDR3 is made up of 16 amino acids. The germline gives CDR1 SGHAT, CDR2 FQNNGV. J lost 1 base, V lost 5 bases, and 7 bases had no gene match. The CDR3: CASSPGQGRRNTEAFF. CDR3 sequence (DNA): TGTGCCAGCAGCCCGGGACAGGGGAGGAGGAACACTGAAGCTTTCTTT.

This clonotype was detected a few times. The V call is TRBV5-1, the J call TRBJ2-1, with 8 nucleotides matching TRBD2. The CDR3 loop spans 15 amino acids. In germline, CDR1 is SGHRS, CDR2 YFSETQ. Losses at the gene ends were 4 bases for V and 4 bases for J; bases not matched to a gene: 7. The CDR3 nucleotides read TGCGCCAGCAGCGAACAGCGGGAGCCTTACAATGAGCAGTTCTTC. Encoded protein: CASSEQREPYNEQFF.

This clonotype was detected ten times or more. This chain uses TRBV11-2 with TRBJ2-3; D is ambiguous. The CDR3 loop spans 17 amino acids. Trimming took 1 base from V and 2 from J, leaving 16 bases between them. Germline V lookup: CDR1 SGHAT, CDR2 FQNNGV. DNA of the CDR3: TGTGCCAGCAGCTTAGGGGTTGGGTTTGGGTCCACAGATACGCAGTATTTT. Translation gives CASSLGVGFGSTDTQYF.

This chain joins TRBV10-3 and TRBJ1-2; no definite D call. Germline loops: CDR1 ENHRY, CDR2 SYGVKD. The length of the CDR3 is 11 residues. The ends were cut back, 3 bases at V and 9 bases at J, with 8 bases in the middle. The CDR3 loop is CAISDASRYTF. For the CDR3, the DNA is TGTGCCATCAGTGACGCAAGTCGCTACACCTTC.

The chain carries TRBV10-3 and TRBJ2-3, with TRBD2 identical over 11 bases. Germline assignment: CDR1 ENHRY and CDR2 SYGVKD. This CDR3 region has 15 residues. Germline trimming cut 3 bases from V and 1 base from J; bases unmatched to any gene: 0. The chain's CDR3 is CAISELAGGTDTQYF. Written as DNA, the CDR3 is TGTGCCATCAGTGAACTAGCGGGGGGCACAGATACGCAGTATTTT.

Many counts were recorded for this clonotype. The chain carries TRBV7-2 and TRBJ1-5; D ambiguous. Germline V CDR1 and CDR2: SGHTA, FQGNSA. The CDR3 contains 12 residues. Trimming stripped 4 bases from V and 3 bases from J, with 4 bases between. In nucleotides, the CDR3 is TGTGCCAGCAGCTCATACAATCAGCCCCAGCATTTT. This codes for CASSSYNQPQHF.

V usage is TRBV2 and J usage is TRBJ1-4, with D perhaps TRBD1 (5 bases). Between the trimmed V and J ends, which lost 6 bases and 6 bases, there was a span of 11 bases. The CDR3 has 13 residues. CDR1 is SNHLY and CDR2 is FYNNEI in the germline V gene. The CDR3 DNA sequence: TGTGCCAGCAGAGTTACAGGAGATGAAAAACTGTTTTTT. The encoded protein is CASRVTGDEKLFF.

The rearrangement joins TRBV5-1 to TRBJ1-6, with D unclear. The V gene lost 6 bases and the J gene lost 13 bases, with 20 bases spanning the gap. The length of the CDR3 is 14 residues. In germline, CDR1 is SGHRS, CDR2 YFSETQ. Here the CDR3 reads CASTLGEPEDPLHF. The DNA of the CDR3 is TGCGCCAGCACCCTCGGGGAGCCCGAGGATCCCCTCCACTTT.

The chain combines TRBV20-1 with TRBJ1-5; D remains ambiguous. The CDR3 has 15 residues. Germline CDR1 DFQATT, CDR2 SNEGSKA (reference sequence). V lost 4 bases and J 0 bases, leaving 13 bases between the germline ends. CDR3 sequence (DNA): TGCAGTGCTAAAGCGGGTACCTATAGCAATCAGCCCCAGCATTTT. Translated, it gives CSAKAGTYSNQPQHF.

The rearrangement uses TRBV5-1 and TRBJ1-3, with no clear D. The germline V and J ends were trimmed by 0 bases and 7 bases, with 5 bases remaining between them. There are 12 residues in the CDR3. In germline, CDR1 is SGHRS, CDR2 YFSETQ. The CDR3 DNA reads TGCGCCAGCAGCTTGGACCATAACACCATATATTTT. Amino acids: CASSLDHNTIYF.

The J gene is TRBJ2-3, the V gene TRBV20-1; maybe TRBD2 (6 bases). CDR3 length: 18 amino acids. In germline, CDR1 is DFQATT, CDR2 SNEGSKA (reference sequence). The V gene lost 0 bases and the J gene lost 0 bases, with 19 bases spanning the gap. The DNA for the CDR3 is TGCAGTGCTAGAGATCTAAGCGGGCGCTTCACTAGCACAGATACGCAGTATTTT. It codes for CSARDLSGRFTSTDTQYF.

CDR3 sequence: CASSLWQKQPQHF. CDR3 in DNA: TGTGCCAGCAGCTTGTGGCAGAAGCAGCCCCAGCATTTT. V gene TRBV7-2 combines with J gene TRBJ1-5; D remains ambiguous. V lost 3 bases, J lost 7 bases, and 10 bases lay in between. Germline V gene sequence: CDR1 SGHTA, CDR2 FQGNSA. The CDR3 loop spans 13 amino acids.

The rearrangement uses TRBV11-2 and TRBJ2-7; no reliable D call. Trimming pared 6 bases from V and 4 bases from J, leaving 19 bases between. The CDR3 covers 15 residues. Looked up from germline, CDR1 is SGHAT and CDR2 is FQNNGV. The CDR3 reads CASSQTWTGLYEQYF. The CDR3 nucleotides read TGTGCCAGCAGTCAAACCTGGACGGGTTTGTACGAGCAGTACTTC. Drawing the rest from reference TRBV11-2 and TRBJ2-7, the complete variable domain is EAGVAQSPRYKIIEKRQSVAFWCNPISGHATLYWYQQILGQGPKLLIQFQNNGVVDDSQLPKDRFSAERLKGVDSTLKIQPAKLEDSAVYLCASSQTWTGLYEQYFGPGTRLTVT.

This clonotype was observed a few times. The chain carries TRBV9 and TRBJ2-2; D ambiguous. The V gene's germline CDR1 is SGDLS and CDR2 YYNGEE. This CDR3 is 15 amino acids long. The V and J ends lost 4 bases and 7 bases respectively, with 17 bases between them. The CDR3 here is CASSSGNSKVGELFF. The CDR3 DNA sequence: TGTGCCAGCAGCTCAGGAAACAGTAAAGTCGGGGAGCTGTTTTTT.

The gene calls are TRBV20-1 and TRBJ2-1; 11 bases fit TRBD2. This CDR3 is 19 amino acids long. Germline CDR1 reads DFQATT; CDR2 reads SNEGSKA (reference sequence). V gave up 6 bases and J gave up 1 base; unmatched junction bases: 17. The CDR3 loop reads CSAPSGTSGFTGSYNEQFF. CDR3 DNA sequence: TGCAGTGCGCCTTCCGGGACTAGCGGATTCACTGGGTCCTACAATGAGCAGTTCTTC.